The TCR beta chain under discussion was sequenced for a study of T cells in Graves' hyperthyroidism and ophthalmopathy. Across the study: Peripheral blood was taken when the disease was first diagnosed, before any treatment began. Study-level points and caveats: The model made its ophthalmopathy prediction, and onset followed a median around 6.9 months later.

From RNA transcripts, TCR beta CDR3 regions were amplified. HTBI primers were employed in a first-round RT-PCR of the TCR CDR3. One entry per CDR3 protein, called by TCRdb with MiXCR from the multiplex PCR reads. The table has about 480,000 distinct CDR3 sequences, approximately 14% seen once. A remark on this clonotype: Its antigen is unknown.

Diagnostic decisions used clinical symptoms, serum thyroxine and TRAb, thyroid ultrasound and orbital computed tomography. There are 14 residues in the CDR3. The V and J ends lost 0 bases and 4 bases respectively, with 8 bases between them. Per the germline V gene, CDR1 is SGDLS and CDR2 is YYNGEE. The sequenced material came from blood. The rearrangement uses TRBV9 and TRBJ1-5; no clear D. The clonotype was recovered from a woman between 18 and 29 years old with Graves' hyperthyroidism. The CDR3 loop is CASSVVSVNQPQHF. The CDR3 bases are TGTGCCAGCAGCGTAGTGTCAGTAAATCAGCCCCAGCATTTT.